These 24 T cell receptor beta chains share one sample of origin, sequenced in a study of blood T cell repertoires in COVID-19. The repertoire was sequenced with immunoSEQ multiplex PCR; TCRdb's copy has only in-frame clones and lacks some. Found here are about 210,000 clones, roughly 83% of them singletons; the top ten hold around 6%. Sequencing input: PBMCs or T cells enriched from blood (not recorded which). Source of these receptors: a man aged 40-50 years with acute COVID-19.

The V call is TRBV7-2, the J call TRBJ1-4, with D possibly TRBD1 on 6 matching bases. Germline CDR1 is SGHTA and CDR2 is FQGNSA. V dropped 7 bases and J dropped 5 bases, with 26 bases sitting between them. The CDR3 length is 18 residues. CDR3 DNA: TGTGCCAGCACCCCGTGGGGCACCCCGGGACACTTAAATGAAAAACTGTTTTTT. Its translation is CASTPWGTPGHLNEKLFF.

The CDR3 DNA is TGTGCCAGCAGCTTAGAACAGGGTGGCTACACCTTC. It translates to CASSLEQGGYTF. The chain uses TRBV7-9 and TRBJ1-2, with a tentative D call TRBD1 (6 bases). CDR3 length: 12 amino acids. Germline V CDR1 and CDR2: SEHNR, FQNEAQ (reference sequence). The V end lost 1 base, the J end lost 7 bases, and 7 bases lay between the germline ends.

The V and J genes are TRBV4-3 and TRBJ2-7; TRBD2 might be the D (6 bases). Trimming stripped 4 bases from V and 1 base from J, with 17 bases between. This CDR3 has 16 residues. CDR1 is LGHNA, CDR2 YSLEER, per germline. CDR3 sequence: CASSPWRGDTSYEQYF. CDR3 nucleotides: TGCGCCAGCAGCCCCTGGCGGGGAGATACGTCCTACGAGCAGTACTTC.

This clone was seen once. The chain is built from TRBV2 and TRBJ1-3, with D perhaps TRBD1 (5 bases). The CDR3 has 14 amino acids. Germline V lookup: CDR1 SNHLY, CDR2 FYNNEI. The V end was cut by 2 bases, the J end by 2 bases, with 7 bases between. CDR3: CASSEQGTGNTIYF. Written as DNA, the CDR3 is TGTGCCAGCAGTGAACAGGGTACTGGAAACACCATATATTTT. Filled out from reference TRBV2 and TRBJ1-3, the complete variable domain reads EPEVTQTPSHQVTQMGQEVILRCVPISNHLYFYWYRQILGQKVEFLVSFYNNEISEKSEIFDDQFSVERPDGSNFTLKIRSTKLEDSAMYFCASSEQGTGNTIYFGEGSWLTVV.

This chain joins TRBV30 and TRBJ1-6, with D possibly matching TRBD1 (5 bases). Germline V gene lookup returns CDR1 GTSNPN and CDR2 SVGIG (reference sequence). The ends were cut back, 0 bases at V and 8 bases at J, with 20 bases in the middle. CDR3 size: 17 residues. The CDR3: CAWSVSPPHQQDSPLHF. The CDR3 DNA reads as TGTGCCTGGAGTGTAAGTCCCCCGCACCAACAGGATTCACCCCTCCACTTT.

The chain couples TRBV7-9 to TRBJ2-6; 8 nucleotides line up with TRBD1. V gave up 5 bases and J gave up 0 bases; unmatched junction bases: 6. The CDR3 runs to 17 residues. Germline loops: CDR1 SEHNR, CDR2 FQNEAQ (reference sequence). The CDR3 is CASSRGTGGSGANVLTF. CDR3 sequence (DNA): TGTGCCAGCAGCCGGGGGACAGGCGGCTCTGGGGCCAACGTCCTGACTTTC. The variable domain in full, with the rest retrieved from reference TRBV7-9 and TRBJ2-6, is DTGVSQNPRHKITKRGQNVTFRCDPISEHNRLYWYRQTLGQGPEFLTYFQNEAQLEKSRLLSDRFSAERPKGSFSTLEIQRTEQGDSAMYLCASSRGTGGSGANVLTFGAGSRLTVL.

This clone was recorded once. The V gene is TRBV4-1, the J gene TRBJ1-1, with unresolved D. This CDR3 spans 15 amino acids. V lost 0 bases and J lost 5, with 13 bases in between. Looked up from germline, CDR1 is MGHRA and CDR2 is YSYEKL. The CDR3 sequence: CASSQDWGGNTEAFF. DNA for the CDR3: TGCGCCAGCAGCCAAGATTGGGGAGGGAATACTGAAGCTTTCTTT.

This clone was recorded once. V usage is TRBV2 and J usage is TRBJ2-5, with no clear D. V shed 1 base and J shed 9 bases, with 9 bases lying between them. The CDR3 totals 12 residues. Germline V gene sequence: CDR1 SNHLY, CDR2 FYNNEI. For the CDR3, the DNA is TGTGCCAGCAGTGAAGACTCCGCCCCCCAGTACTTC. This sequence encodes CASSEDSAPQYF.

The rearrangement links TRBV25-1 to TRBJ1-1; TRBD1 might be the D (6 bases). V dropped 1 base and J dropped 4 bases, with 10 bases sitting between them. Germline V CDR1 and CDR2: MGHDK, SYGVNS. The CDR3 contains 14 residues. In nucleotides, the CDR3 is TGTGCCAGCAGTGAATTTGTAGGGGGCACTGAAGCTTTCTTT. It yields the protein CASSEFVGGTEAFF.

The J gene is TRBJ2-5, the V gene TRBV18; 7 nucleotides line up with TRBD1. CDR3 length: 15 amino acids. Unmatched junction bases numbered 8, after V lost 6 bases and J lost 1 base. In germline, CDR1 is KGHSH, CDR2 LQKENI. This CDR3 reads CASSPRGGFQETQYF. CDR3 bases: TGTGCCAGCTCCCCCAGAGGGGGCTTCCAAGAGACCCAGTACTTC.

Only one count was recorded for this clone. This rearrangement joins TRBV6-5 to TRBJ1-5, with D possibly being TRBD1 (6 bases). Germline CDR1 reads MNHEY; CDR2 reads SVGAGI. V shed 7 bases and J shed 4 bases, with 17 bases lying between them. The CDR3 totals 15 residues. The DNA for the CDR3 is TGTGCCAGCACGCTCTGGCGGGGGGCGAATCAGCCCCAGCATTTT. This sequence encodes CASTLWRGANQPQHF.

The rearrangement uses TRBV7-8 and TRBJ1-5, with D perhaps matching TRBD1 (5 bases). The germline gives CDR1 SGHVS, CDR2 FQNEAQ. The CDR3 has 16 residues. The V gene lost 0 bases and the J gene lost 3 bases, with 12 bases spanning the gap. CDR3 sequence (DNA): TGTGCCAGCAGCTTAGCGCGTGGGGGGGACAATCAGCCCCAGCATTTT. Protein product: CASSLARGGDNQPQHF.

The chain joins TRBV12-3 or TRBV12-4 to TRBJ2-5; the D gene is possibly TRBD1 (5 bases). This CDR3 is built from 13 residues. Deletions cut 6 bases from V and 7 bases from J, with 15 bases between. The CDR3 sequence is CASSPRAQGTQYF. The CDR3 DNA is TGTGCCAGCAGCCCCCGGGCCCAGGGGACCCAGTACTTC.

With regard to this clone: The same CDR3 is also encoded by other DNA sequences in this sample. This chain uses TRBV11-2 with TRBJ2-7; D is uncertain. Germline CDR1 and CDR2: SGHAT and FQNNGV. This CDR3 has 10 residues. The germline V and J ends were trimmed by 5 bases and 4 bases, with 3 bases remaining between them. The CDR3: CASSHYEQYF. DNA of the CDR3: TGTGCCAGCAGCCATTACGAGCAGTACTTC.

This clone was observed a single time. The chain joins TRBV27 to TRBJ2-3, with 12 bases aligning to TRBD2. Germline CDR1 reads MNHEY; CDR2 reads SMNVEV (reference sequence). Trimming removed 1 base from V and 3 bases from J; junction bases left unmatched: 5. The CDR3 sequence is 17 residues long. CDR3 coding DNA: TGTGCCAGCAGTTTATTTCCTAGCGGGGGGGGTACAGATACGCAGTATTTT. Amino acid sequence: CASSLFPSGGGTDTQYF.

The V call is TRBV5-4, the J call TRBJ2-2, with 8 bases fitting TRBD1. The CDR3 sequence is 15 residues long. Trimming removed 0 bases from V and 7 bases from J; junction bases left unmatched: 5. Per germline, CDR1 SGHNT and CDR2 YYREEE (reference sequence). CDR3 in amino acids: CASSLGQGKVGELFF. CDR3 coding DNA: TGTGCCAGCAGCTTGGGACAGGGGAAAGTCGGGGAGCTGTTTTTT. Variable domain in full (rest from reference TRBV5-4 and TRBJ2-2): ETGVTQSPTHLIKTRGQQVTLRCSSQSGHNTVSWYQQALGQGPQFIFQYYREEENGRGNFPPRFSGLQFPNYSSELNVNALELDDSALYLCASSLGQGKVGELFFGEGSRLTVL.

The chain carries TRBV5-1 and TRBJ1-2, with D perhaps matching TRBD1 (6 bases). Trimming stripped 3 bases from V and 8 bases from J, with 20 bases between. The CDR3 contains 15 residues. The V gene's germline CDR1 is SGHRS and CDR2 YFSETQ. CDR3 nucleotides: TGCGCCAGCAGCTCGGCTATCACAGGGAGCGGAGGCTACACCTTC. It specifies CASSSAITGSGGYTF.

This sequence joins TRBV7-9 and TRBJ2-2; 7 bases line up with TRBD1. The trim removed 3 bases at V and 2 bases at J, leaving 3 bases unmatched. In germline, CDR1 is SEHNR, CDR2 FQNEAQ (reference sequence). The CDR3 consists of 15 residues. Here the CDR3 DNA reads TGTGCCAGCAGCTTCGACAGGGTCAACACCGGGGAGCTGTTTTTT. Translating gives CASSFDRVNTGELFF.

This sequence joins TRBV24-1 and TRBJ2-3; 8 bases agree with TRBD1. The length of the CDR3 is 14 residues. V lost 6 bases to trimming and J lost 3 bases; unmatched junction nucleotides: 4. Germline CDR1 and CDR2: KGHDR and SFDVKD. Here the CDR3 DNA reads TGTGCCACCAGTCCCGACAGGGGTACAGATACGCAGTATTTT. Translated: CATSPDRGTDTQYF.

The J gene is TRBJ2-4, the V gene TRBV7-3; D is uncertain. CDR1 is SGHTA, CDR2 FQGTGA, per germline. The CDR3 spans 15 residues. V was clipped by 5 bases and J by 3 bases, with 14 bases between them. CDR3 DNA sequence: TGTGCCAGCAGCCCCGGCCAGGTCGGCAAAAACATTCAGTACTTC. Translated: CASSPGQVGKNIQYF.

The chain has TRBV3-1 (or the pseudogene TRBV3-2) and TRBJ2-3, with 7 bases aligning to TRBD2. This CDR3 region has 21 residues. Germline assignment: CDR1 LGHDT and CDR2 YNNKEL (reference sequence). Unmatched junction bases numbered 21, after V lost 0 bases and J lost 3 bases. The CDR3 is CASSQERLAVSSELGTDTQYF. For the CDR3, the DNA is TGTGCCAGCAGCCAAGAACGGCTAGCGGTCTCTAGCGAACTTGGAACAGATACGCAGTATTTT.

The rearrangement uses TRBV24-1 and TRBJ2-3, with 10 positions matching TRBD1. Germline-derived CDR1 and CDR2 are KGHDR and SFDVKD. The junction had 14 bases not matched to a gene; V was cut back by 3 bases and J by 0 bases. CDR3 length equals 20 residues. This CDR3 reads CATSDPRGRDRGYSTDTQYF. CDR3 DNA sequence: TGTGCCACCAGTGATCCGCGGGGACGGGACAGGGGCTATAGCACAGATACGCAGTATTTT.

The chain uses TRBV19 and TRBJ1-5; D may be TRBD1 (5 bases). Trimming cost V 0 bases and J 7 bases, with 16 bases left between them. This CDR3 contains 16 residues. Germline V CDR1 and CDR2: LNHDA, SQIVND (reference sequence). CDR3 DNA sequence: TGTGCCAGTAGTATAGACTCGACAGCCCGGCGGCAGCCCCAGCATTTT. Translation: CASSIDSTARRQPQHF.

The chain is built from TRBV24-1 and TRBJ2-7, with TRBD1 matching over 9 bases. From germline, CDR1 is KGHDR and CDR2 SFDVKD. With 6 bases clipped from V and 6 bases from J, the junction kept 8 bases outside the gene matches. The length of the CDR3 is 14 residues. The CDR3 spells CATSWDRACSEQYF. The CDR3 nucleotides are TGTGCCACCAGTTGGGACAGGGCCTGTTCCGAGCAGTACTTC.